The subject of this entry is one T cell receptor beta chain. Its antigen is not known. Germline and junction disagree at one end, which may indicate a read error. This specimen belongs to a study of blood T cells in healthy people across ages. CDR3 length equals 14 residues. Germline V lookup: CDR1 SGHRS, CDR2 YFSETQ. Using a J-beta primer mix together with a sample-barcoded 5' primer, a second PCR was run for roughly 6 to 11 cycles. In TCRdb, the 5' RACE reads were re-called with MiXCR into one record per CDR3 protein. In the table there are fewer than 2,000,000 distinct CDR3 sequences, 30% to 35% of which are singletons. Study results and limitations: Naive T cell percentage showed a strong correlation with TCR beta diversity.

Samples each yielded at least 5.5 micrograms of total RNA. This receptor was taken from a woman aged 25 to 39 in good health. Source material: blood. This chain connects TRBV5-1 to TRBJ2-3, with 9 bases matching TRBD1. CDR3: CASSRGQGTGTQYF. CDR3 nucleotides: TGCGCCAGCAGCCGAGGACAGGGGACAGGTACGCAGTATTTT.